The sequence of this T cell receptor beta chain was determined in a study of beta chain features in type 1 diabetes. As for the study in general: Patients and healthy donors were similar in age, gender and cell yields.

Averaging roughly 110 mL, one heparinised blood draw was given by each donor. The CDR3 is 17 residues long. Per germline, CDR1 SEHNR and CDR2 FQNEAQ (reference sequence). V lost 2 bases and J lost 4; bases outside the gene matches: 11. What was sequenced were expressed TCRB transcripts, since all of the isolated RNA had been reverse transcribed. Naive, central memory and regulatory T cell samples came to a mean of about 3.9 million reads. Here immunoSEQ multiplex PCR was the method, and the copy in TCRdb shows in-frame clones only, minus some. The sample records 200,000 to 300,000 clones, roughly 70% being singletons.

The sample was naive CD4+ T cells from blood. This clonotype was sampled from a man aged 25 to 40 in good health. The V call is TRBV7-9, the J call TRBJ2-1, with TRBD2 identical over 7 bases. For the CDR3, the DNA is TGTGCCAGCAGCTTAAGTAAGGGGACTAACCAGTACAATGAGCAGTTCTTC. It encodes CASSLSKGTNQYNEQFF.